These 19 T cell receptor beta chains came from one sample sequenced in a study of vaccination effects on CD4 cells after COVID-19. Sequencing was preceded by expansion of antigen-specific CD4+ T cells with viral peptide pools in the ViraFEST assay. The culture ran for about eleven days before CD4+ T cells were isolated. Participants each got two BNT162b2 or mRNA-1273 vaccine doses. Assay used: immunoSEQ multiplex PCR; TCRdb lists only in-frame clones, some missing. The data contain 24,000 or so clones, about 72% of them seen just once; the ten biggest clones take up 9.1%. Which antigens these TCRs recognize remains unknown. Sequenced material: CD4+ T cells from PBMCs cultured with HCoV-229E spike peptides, taken after COVID-19 vaccination. The origin of the receptors is a human donor who received a COVID-19 vaccine.

The chain carries TRBV7-9 and TRBJ1-4, with 9 bases matching TRBD1. Germline V CDR1 and CDR2: SEHNR, FQNEAQ (reference sequence). This CDR3 comprises 16 residues. Trimming at V came to 4 bases and at J to 7 bases, leaving 10 bases not matched to a gene. CDR3 in amino acids: CASSSNTGGEGEKLFF. The CDR3 DNA is TGTGCCAGCAGCTCTAACACAGGGGGCGAGGGTGAAAAACTGTTTTTT.

V usage is TRBV3-1 (or the pseudogene TRBV3-2) and J usage is TRBJ2-1; 9 nucleotides match TRBD2. Germline V gives CDR1 LGHDT, CDR2 YNNKEL (reference sequence). This CDR3 has 16 amino acids. Trimming removed 0 bases from V and 3 bases from J; junction bases left unmatched: 3. CDR3 DNA sequence: TGTGCCAGCAGCCAAGACGCTAGCGGGGTCTACAATGAGCAGTTCTTC. Protein: CASSQDASGVYNEQFF.

The chain carries TRBV2 and TRBJ2-5, with TRBD1 as a possible D gene (5 bases). CDR3 size: 15 residues. The germline V gene has CDR1 SNHLY and CDR2 FYNNEI. Trimming took off 6 bases at V and 5 bases at J, with 19 bases between the two ends. Here the CDR3 DNA reads TGTGCCAGCAGGGCCCGCCAGGCAGGGCGGGAGACCCAGTACTTC. Encoded protein: CASRARQAGRETQYF.

The chain joins TRBV19 to TRBJ1-5, with 7 bases aligning to TRBD1. J lost 4 bases, V lost 7 bases, and 10 bases had no gene match. The length of the CDR3 is 15 residues. Germline CDR1 is LNHDA and CDR2 is SQIVND (reference sequence). CDR3 region: CASTLRQGTNQPQHF. CDR3 coding DNA: TGTGCCAGTACCCTCCGACAGGGTACTAATCAGCCCCAGCATTTT.

This chain joins TRBV7-6 and TRBJ2-7; 7 bases map to TRBD1. This CDR3 is built from 16 residues. CDR1 and CDR2 from the germline V gene are SGHVS and FNYEAQ. V was clipped by 5 bases and J by 0 bases; unmatched bases: 10. The CDR3 protein is CASSPFQGESSYEQYF. DNA for the CDR3: TGTGCCAGCAGCCCGTTCCAGGGGGAGAGCTCCTACGAGCAGTACTTC.

The gene calls are TRBV7-8 and TRBJ1-5; TRBD1 might be the D (6 bases). There are 15 residues in the CDR3. Trimming took 5 bases from V and 3 from J, leaving 14 bases between them. Germline V gene lookup returns CDR1 SGHVS and CDR2 FQNEAQ. The CDR3 protein is CASSRGQFLNQPQHF. As DNA, the CDR3 is TGTGCCAGCAGCCGTGGACAGTTCCTCAATCAGCCCCAGCATTTT.

The table lists this clone with a count of one. The chain carries TRBV6-5 and TRBJ2-7; weak D call: TRBD1 (5 bases). The CDR3 contains 14 residues. V was cut by 2 bases and J by 2 bases, with 10 bases left in between. Germline CDR1 MNHEY, CDR2 SVGAGI. This CDR3 reads CASSYGAPTYEQYF. DNA of the CDR3: TGTGCCAGCAGTTACGGGGCGCCCACCTACGAGCAGTACTTC.

This clone has a single count. The rearrangement links TRBV5-1 to TRBJ2-1; 12 nucleotides agree with TRBD2. Unmatched junction bases numbered 5, after V lost 4 bases and J lost 6 bases. In germline, CDR1 is SGHRS, CDR2 YFSETQ. The CDR3 extends over 15 amino acids. The CDR3 bases are TGCGCCAGCAGCGGGGGACTAGCGGGTCGCAATGAGCAGTTCTTC. This codes for CASSGGLAGRNEQFF.

This clone occurred a few times. The J gene is TRBJ1-1, the V gene TRBV18; D is possibly TRBD1 (6 bases). Germline V gives CDR1 KGHSH, CDR2 LQKENI. CDR3 length: 13 amino acids. V was trimmed by 6 bases and J by 1 base, leaving 9 bases between them. The CDR3 reads CASSEGENTEAFF. Here the CDR3 DNA reads TGTGCCAGCTCGGAGGGGGAGAACACTGAAGCTTTCTTT.

A word on this clone: This CDR3 is also generated by other DNA sequences in the sample. This chain joins TRBV30 and TRBJ2-5; no firm D call. The germline CDR1 and CDR2 sequences are GTSNPN and SVGIG (reference sequence). V was clipped by 0 bases and J by 5 bases, with 10 bases between them. The CDR3 has 13 residues. The CDR3 loop reads CAWSVRLRETQYF. CDR3 coding DNA: TGTGCCTGGAGTGTAAGGCTTCGCGAGACCCAGTACTTC.

The V gene is TRBV5-4, the J gene TRBJ2-5, with 9 positions matching TRBD1. This CDR3 spans 15 amino acids. The J segment lost 4 bases and the V segment lost 3 bases, leaving 7 bases of the junction unmatched. From germline, CDR1 is SGHNT and CDR2 YYREEE (reference sequence). The CDR3 reads CASSSTGTGSETQYF. Here the CDR3 DNA reads TGTGCCAGCAGCTCCACCGGGACAGGGTCAGAGACCCAGTACTTC.

The chain combines TRBV5-6 with TRBJ2-2; D perhaps matches TRBD1 (6 bases). Trimming shortened V by 4 bases and J by 0 bases, and 13 bases separated the two germline ends. The CDR3 has 16 amino acids. The germline gives CDR1 SGHDT, CDR2 YYEEEE. In nucleotides, the CDR3 is TGTGCCAGCAGCCCCTATGGGGGCTCGAACACCGGGGAGCTGTTTTTT. It codes for CASSPYGGSNTGELFF.

This sequence joins TRBV24-1 and TRBJ1-2; the match to TRBD1 covers 11 bases. The V and J ends lost 4 bases and 3 bases, in that order; junction bases with no gene match: 3. Looked up from germline, CDR1 is KGHDR and CDR2 is SFDVKD. The CDR3 is 15 residues long. CDR3 sequence reads: CATSDRTGGYYGYTF. CDR3 nucleotides: TGTGCCACCAGTGACCGGACAGGGGGCTACTATGGCTACACCTTC.

This sequence joins TRBV27 and TRBJ2-4; 9 bases are shared with TRBD2. Looked up from germline, CDR1 is MNHEY and CDR2 is SMNVEV (reference sequence). J lost 15 bases, V lost 5 bases, and 20 bases had no gene match. The CDR3 extends over 16 amino acids. The CDR3 coding sequence is TGTGCCAGCAGTAGAACCGGGACCGCGGGAGGGTCATTCACGTACTTC. It translates to CASSRTGTAGGSFTYF.

The rearrangement uses TRBV9 and TRBJ1-6; D gene unclear. Trimming left V 3 bases short and J 9 bases short, with 7 bases between. The CDR3 runs 12 residues. Germline-derived CDR1 and CDR2 are SGDLS and YYNGEE. CDR3 sequence: CASSERFSPLHF. In nucleotides, the CDR3 is TGTGCCAGCAGCGAGCGCTTTTCACCCCTCCACTTT.

The chain employs TRBV11-2 and TRBJ1-1; TRBD1 might be the D (6 bases). V was cut by 5 bases and J by 2 bases, with 15 bases left in between. Germline lookup yields CDR1 SGHAT and CDR2 FQNNGV. The CDR3 covers 15 residues. This CDR3 reads CASSLPGTLNTEAFF. DNA for the CDR3: TGTGCCAGCAGCCTCCCTGGGACACTTAACACTGAAGCTTTCTTT.

V and J are TRBV19 and TRBJ1-4, with 7 bases matching TRBD1. V shed 8 bases, J shed 8 bases, and the junction held 5 bases outside the gene matches. The length of the CDR3 is 12 residues. Germline CDR1 is LNHDA and CDR2 is SQIVND (reference sequence). The CDR3 loop is CASSGGVEKLFF. In DNA, the CDR3 is TGTGCCAGTTCAGGGGGAGTGGAAAAACTGTTTTTT.

The V call is TRBV7-8, the J call TRBJ2-2; 16 positions match TRBD2. CDR3 length equals 20 residues. The germline V gene has CDR1 SGHVS and CDR2 FQNEAQ. With V trimmed by 6 bases and J by 4 bases, 14 bases remained unmatched. CDR3 sequence (DNA): TGTGCCAGCAGTTACAATCCGGGACTAGCGGGGGGGCGCCCCACCGGGGAGCTGTTTTTT. Amino acid sequence: CASSYNPGLAGGRPTGELFF.

V is TRBV9 and J is TRBJ2-5; 7 nucleotides align to TRBD2. CDR3 length: 15 residues. Unmatched junction bases numbered 10, after V lost 3 bases and J lost 5 bases. CDR1 is SGDLS and CDR2 is YYNGEE in the germline V gene. CDR3 protein: CASSAGTIPRETQYF. The CDR3 bases are TGTGCCAGCAGCGCAGGGACTATCCCCCGCGAGACCCAGTACTTC. Looking up the rest from reference TRBV9 and TRBJ2-5 gives the full variable domain: DSGVTQTPKHLITATGQRVTLRCSPRSGDLSVYWYQQSLDQGLQFLIQYYNGEERAKGNILERFSAQQFPDLHSELNLSSLELGDSALYFCASSAGTIPRETQYFGPGTRLLVL.